This T cell receptor beta chain appears in the sequencing data of a study of blood T cell repertoires in COVID-19. Study background: COVID-19 samples collected from the United States, Italy and Spain covered acute and convalescent phases. T cells, B-cell-depleted T cells, or PBMCs supplied cDNA or gDNA.

Under the authors' procedure: Quantification of nucleated cells was approximated via reference gene primer amplification. Profiling relied on immunoSEQ multiplex PCR, and the TCRdb table lists in-frame clones only, not all of them. V and J calls and clone size are copied from that table; D and trimming were computed from the DNA. The table includes approximately 260,000 clones, roughly 87% detected once. The junction had 7 bases not matched to a gene; V was cut back by 4 bases and J by 8 bases. Germline V gene lookup returns CDR1 SNHLY and CDR2 FYNNEI. This CDR3 has 13 amino acids. The receptor's source is a man aged 55 to 70 who had recovered from COVID-19. Sequences were obtained from peripheral blood. The chain couples TRBV2 to TRBJ1-2, with 7 nucleotides matching TRBD1. The DNA of the CDR3 is TGTGCCAGCAGTGTACGGCAGGGGGAAGGCTACACCTTC. Translated: CASSVRQGEGYTF.